Presented here are 16 T cell receptor beta chains from one specimen sequenced in a study of shared clonotypes between healthy human individuals. Positively selected for CCR7, the CD45RO-negative cells used as naive CD8 cells excluded terminally differentiated effector memory CD45RA+ cells. TCRdb keeps only in-frame clones here, not all; method: immunoSEQ multiplex PCR. The table lists 600,000 or so clones, around 96% of them singletons. Sequencing was performed on naive CD8+ T cells sorted from blood. These receptors all come from a woman younger than 45 in good health.

J is TRBJ2-7 and V is TRBV5-6; no firm D call. Germline V CDR1 and CDR2: SGHDT, YYEEEE. Trimming took 2 bases from V and 6 from J, leaving 9 bases between them. The CDR3 is 12 amino acids. The CDR3, as DNA: TGTGCCAGCAGCTTCCTATGGGCCGAGCAGTACTTC. The encoded protein is CASSFLWAEQYF.

The chain employs TRBV27 and TRBJ2-2, with TRBD1 identical over 9 bases. The V and J ends lost 6 bases and 4 bases, in that order; junction bases with no gene match: 6. Germline-derived CDR1 and CDR2 are MNHEY and SMNVEV (reference sequence). This CDR3 is 15 amino acids long. CDR3 loop: CASSSRDRATGELFF. The CDR3, as DNA: TGTGCCAGCAGCTCTCGGGACAGGGCCACCGGGGAGCTGTTTTTT.

This chain uses TRBV19 with TRBJ2-7; D may match TRBD1 or TRBD2 (5 bases each). Germline CDR1 is LNHDA and CDR2 is SQIVND (reference sequence). The germline V and J ends were trimmed by 1 base and 6 bases, with 16 bases remaining between them. CDR3 length: 15 residues. The CDR3 sequence: CASSIGAGTFGEQYF. The CDR3 DNA reads as TGTGCCAGTAGTATAGGGGCAGGGACCTTCGGCGAGCAGTACTTC.

This clone was seen a single time. The J gene is TRBJ2-7, the V gene TRBV9; 7 bases agree with TRBD1. Germline-derived CDR1 and CDR2 are SGDLS and YYNGEE. This CDR3 contains 15 residues. Trimming took 3 bases from V and 7 from J; bases not matched to a gene: 13. CDR3: CASSEHPGQFPEQYF. In nucleotides, the CDR3 is TGTGCCAGCAGCGAACACCCGGGACAGTTTCCGGAGCAGTACTTC.

This rearrangement joins TRBV4-1 to TRBJ1-1; D may be TRBD1 (6 bases). Germline-derived CDR1 and CDR2 are MGHRA and YSYEKL. The CDR3 contains 14 residues. V was pared by 0 bases and J by 6 bases, with 11 bases between. CDR3 coding DNA: TGCGCCAGCAGCCAAGATCCAGGGGATGCTGAAGCTTTCTTT. Translated, it gives CASSQDPGDAEAFF.

This chain uses TRBV27 with TRBJ1-5; no firm D call. Trimming stripped 5 bases from V and 2 bases from J, with 16 bases between. CDR1 is MNHEY, CDR2 SMNVEV, per germline (reference sequence). This CDR3 has 16 amino acids. This chain's CDR3 is CASSTTGFRRNQPQHF. The CDR3 DNA reads as TGTGCCAGCAGTACGACCGGTTTTAGGCGCAATCAGCCCCAGCATTTT.

The genes are TRBV28 and TRBJ2-3, with D possibly being TRBD2 (6 bases). With 7 bases removed from V and 3 bases from J, the gap between germline ends came to 11 bases. CDR1 MDHEN and CDR2 SYDVKM come from the germline V gene. The CDR3 extends over 13 amino acids. CDR3: CASTKGLTDTQYF. The CDR3 bases are TGTGCCAGCACCAAGGGACTTACAGATACGCAGTATTTT.

This chain's CDR3 is CASSRTGTPYEQYF. Written as DNA, the CDR3 is TGTGCCAGCAGCCGGACGGGAACCCCCTACGAGCAGTACTTC. The V gene is TRBV25-1, the J gene TRBJ2-7; tentatively, D is TRBD2 (5 bases). Germline CDR1 MGHDK, CDR2 SYGVNS. Trimming stripped 6 bases from V and 2 bases from J, with 14 bases between. The CDR3 is 14 residues long.

This chain links TRBV27 with TRBJ2-3, with 14 bases that match TRBD2. The CDR3 runs 15 residues. Germline CDR1 MNHEY, CDR2 SMNVEV (reference sequence). J gave up 6 bases and V 4 bases, and 3 bases lay outside the gene matches. Here the CDR3 DNA reads TGTGCCAGCAGTTGGACTAGCGGGAGGTATGATACGCAGTATTTT. This sequence encodes CASSWTSGRYDTQYF.

This clone was recorded once. This chain joins TRBV9 and TRBJ2-5; 10 bases are a match to TRBD2. The DNA matches TRBJ2-7 better at its end, which makes the J call doubtful. Germline loops: CDR1 SGDLS, CDR2 YYNGEE. The CDR3 length is 15 residues. In DNA, the CDR3 is TGTGCCAGCAGCCCCGCCGGACTAGCGGACTACGAGCAGTACTTC. It specifies CASSPAGLADYEQYF.

This chain links TRBV2 with TRBJ2-7; maybe TRBD2 (5 bases). The CDR3 totals 14 residues. Germline V gene sequence: CDR1 SNHLY, CDR2 FYNNEI. V lost 7 bases and J 3 bases, leaving 16 bases between the germline ends. This chain's CDR3 is CASTNAGSLYEQYF. The CDR3 region has the DNA TGTGCCAGCACAAATGCGGGCAGCCTCTACGAGCAGTACTTC.

The chain recombines TRBV27 with TRBJ2-7; TRBD1 aligns across 8 bases. The CDR3 loop spans 15 amino acids. V lost 2 bases to trimming and J lost 4 bases; unmatched junction nucleotides: 7. Germline CDR1 reads MNHEY; CDR2 reads SMNVEV (reference sequence). CDR3 amino acids: CASSLNIGTGYEQYF. Written as DNA, the CDR3 is TGTGCCAGCAGTTTAAATATCGGGACAGGATACGAGCAGTACTTC.

V gene TRBV2 combines with J gene TRBJ1-4, with D perhaps matching TRBD1 (6 bases). The CDR3 length is 14 residues. With 1 base removed from V and 7 bases from J, the gap between germline ends came to 10 bases. Germline values: CDR1 SNHLY, CDR2 FYNNEI. DNA for the CDR3: TGTGCCAGCAGTGAAGACAGGGCGGGTGAAAAACTGTTTTTT. Protein sequence: CASSEDRAGEKLFF.

The chain uses TRBV25-1 and TRBJ2-7; 7 bases fit TRBD1. CDR1 is MGHDK and CDR2 is SYGVNS in the germline V gene. The length of the CDR3 is 14 residues. Germline trimming cut 5 bases from V and 2 bases from J; bases unmatched to any gene: 6. CDR3 loop: CASSMRQGPYEQYF. CDR3 coding DNA: TGTGCCAGCAGTATGCGACAGGGACCCTACGAGCAGTACTTC.

As DNA, the CDR3 is TGTGCCAGCAGCCGAACAGGGGATATCGATACGCAGTATTTT. It yields the protein CASSRTGDIDTQYF. V is TRBV28 and J is TRBJ2-3; TRBD1 matches 7 bases. Germline V CDR1 and CDR2: MDHEN, SYDVKM. CDR3 size: 14 residues. The ends lost 6 bases at V and 6 bases at J; junction bases unmatched: 9.

The V call is TRBV2, the J call TRBJ1-2; D gene ambiguous. The CDR3 spans 15 residues. Looked up from germline, CDR1 is SNHLY and CDR2 is FYNNEI. V lost 0 bases to trimming and J lost 8 bases, with 16 bases between them. The DNA of the CDR3 is TGTGCCAGCAGTGAAGCGCCCCGCAAGGAATTGGGCTACACCTTC. It translates to CASSEAPRKELGYTF.